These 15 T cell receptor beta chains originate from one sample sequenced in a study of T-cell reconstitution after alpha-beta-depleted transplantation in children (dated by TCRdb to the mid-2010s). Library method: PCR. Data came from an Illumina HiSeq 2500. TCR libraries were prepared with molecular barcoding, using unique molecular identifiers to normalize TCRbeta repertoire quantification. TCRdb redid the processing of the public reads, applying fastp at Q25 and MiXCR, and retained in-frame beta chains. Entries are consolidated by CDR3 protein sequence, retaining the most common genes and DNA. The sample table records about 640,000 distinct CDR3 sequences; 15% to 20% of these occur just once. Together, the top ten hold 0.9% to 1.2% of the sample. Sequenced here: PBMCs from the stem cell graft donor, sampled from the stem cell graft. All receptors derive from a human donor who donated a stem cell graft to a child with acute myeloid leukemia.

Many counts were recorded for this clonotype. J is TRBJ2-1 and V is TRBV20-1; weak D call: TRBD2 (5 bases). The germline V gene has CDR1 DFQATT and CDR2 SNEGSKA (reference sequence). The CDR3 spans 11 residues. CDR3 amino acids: CSRGSRNEQFF. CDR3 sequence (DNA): TGCAGCCGAGGGTCCAGGAATGAGCAGTTCTTC.

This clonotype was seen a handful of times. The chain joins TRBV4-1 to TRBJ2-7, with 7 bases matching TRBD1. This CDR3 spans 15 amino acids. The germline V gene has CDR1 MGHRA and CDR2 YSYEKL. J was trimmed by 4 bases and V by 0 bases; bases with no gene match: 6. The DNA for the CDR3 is TGCGCCAGCAGCCAAGAAGACAGGGTAGTTTACGAGCAGTACGTC. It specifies CASSQEDRVVYEQYV.

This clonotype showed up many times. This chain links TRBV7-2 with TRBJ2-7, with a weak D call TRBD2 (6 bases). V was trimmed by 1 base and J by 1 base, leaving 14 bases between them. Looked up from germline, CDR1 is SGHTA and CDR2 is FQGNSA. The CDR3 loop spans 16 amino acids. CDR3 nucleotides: TGTGCCAGCAGCTTAGGGGGGGACCTTGGGTCCTACGAGCAGTACGTC. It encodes CASSLGGDLGSYEQYV.

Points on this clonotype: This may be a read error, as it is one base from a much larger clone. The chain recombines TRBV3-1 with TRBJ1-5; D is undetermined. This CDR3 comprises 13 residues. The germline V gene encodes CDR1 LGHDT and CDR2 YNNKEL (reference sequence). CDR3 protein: CASSKDGNRPQHF. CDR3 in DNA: TGTGCCAGCAGTAAGGACGGCAATCGGCCCCAGCATTTT.

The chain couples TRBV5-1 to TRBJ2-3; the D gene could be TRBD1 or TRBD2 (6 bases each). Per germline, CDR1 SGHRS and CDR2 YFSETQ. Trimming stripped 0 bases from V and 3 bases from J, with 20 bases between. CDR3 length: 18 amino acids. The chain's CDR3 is CASSLEGALWGATDTQYF. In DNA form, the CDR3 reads TGCGCCAGCAGCTTGGAGGGAGCCTTGTGGGGGGCTACAGATACGCAGTATTTT.

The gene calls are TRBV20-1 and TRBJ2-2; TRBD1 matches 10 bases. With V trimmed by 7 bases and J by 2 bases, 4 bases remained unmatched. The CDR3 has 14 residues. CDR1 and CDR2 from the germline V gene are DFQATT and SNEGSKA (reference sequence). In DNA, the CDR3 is TGCAGTGGGACAGGGGGGATAAACACCGGGGAGCTGTTTTTT. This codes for CSGTGGINTGELFF.

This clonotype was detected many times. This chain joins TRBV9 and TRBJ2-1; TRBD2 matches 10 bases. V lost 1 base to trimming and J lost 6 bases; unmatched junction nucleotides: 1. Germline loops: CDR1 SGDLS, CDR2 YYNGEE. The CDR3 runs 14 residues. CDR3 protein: CASSVTSGANEQFF. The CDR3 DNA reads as TGTGCCAGCAGCGTAACTAGCGGGGCCAATGAGCAGTTCTTC.

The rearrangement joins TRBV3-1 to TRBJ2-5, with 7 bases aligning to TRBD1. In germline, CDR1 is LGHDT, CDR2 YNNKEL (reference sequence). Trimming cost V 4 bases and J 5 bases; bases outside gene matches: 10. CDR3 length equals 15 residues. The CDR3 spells CASSRSAGGRETQYF. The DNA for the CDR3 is TGTGCCAGCAGCCGTTCCGCAGGGGGAAGGGAGACCCAGTACTTC.

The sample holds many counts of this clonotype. Written as DNA, the CDR3 is TGCAGTGCTAGACGCAGTACAGGGTTGAAACTCTACAATGAGCAGTTCTTC. It is translated as CSARRSTGLKLYNEQFF. The chain is built from TRBV20-1 and TRBJ2-1; TRBD1 is a possible D gene (6 bases). The CDR3 spans 17 residues. Trimming pared 2 bases from V and 3 bases from J, leaving 20 bases between. Germline V gene lookup returns CDR1 DFQATT and CDR2 SNEGSKA (reference sequence).

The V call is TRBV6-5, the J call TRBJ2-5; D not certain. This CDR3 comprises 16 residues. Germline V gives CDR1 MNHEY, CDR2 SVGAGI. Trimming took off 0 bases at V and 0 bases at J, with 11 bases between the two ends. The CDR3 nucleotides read TGTGCCAGCAGTTACTCGACCCTAGGATACCAAGAGACCCAGTACTTC. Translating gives CASSYSTLGYQETQYF.

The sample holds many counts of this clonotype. In DNA, the CDR3 is TGTGCCAGCAGACCTGGAGGGACAAACGAGCAGTACGTC. It encodes CASRPGGTNEQYV. The V and J genes are TRBV28 and TRBJ2-7, with D tentatively TRBD1 or TRBD2 (6 bases each). CDR1 and CDR2 from the germline V gene are MDHEN and SYDVKM. The V end was cut by 6 bases, the J end by 5 bases, with 14 bases between. This CDR3 has 13 residues.

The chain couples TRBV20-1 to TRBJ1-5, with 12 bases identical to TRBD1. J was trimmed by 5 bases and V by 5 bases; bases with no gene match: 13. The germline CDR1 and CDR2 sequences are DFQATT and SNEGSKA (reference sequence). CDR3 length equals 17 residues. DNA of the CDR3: TGCAGTGCTCGAAGGGACAGGGGGCAGGTCGGCGATCAGCCCCAGCATTTT. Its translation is CSARRDRGQVGDQPQHF.

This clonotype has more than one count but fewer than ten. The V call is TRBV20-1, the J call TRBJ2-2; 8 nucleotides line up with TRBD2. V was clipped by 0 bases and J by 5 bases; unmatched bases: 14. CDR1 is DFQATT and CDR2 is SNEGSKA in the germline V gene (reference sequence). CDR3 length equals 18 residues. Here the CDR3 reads CSARDGVERGPWTGELFF. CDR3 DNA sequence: TGCAGTGCTAGAGATGGGGTAGAGCGGGGGCCCTGGACCGGGGAGCTGTTTTTT.

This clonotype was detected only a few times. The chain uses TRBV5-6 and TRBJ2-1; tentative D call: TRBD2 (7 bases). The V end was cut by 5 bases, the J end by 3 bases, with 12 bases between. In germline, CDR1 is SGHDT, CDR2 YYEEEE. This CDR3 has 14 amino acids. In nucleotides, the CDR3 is TGTGCCAGCAGGTCGGGGGGCGGCTACAATGAGCAGTTCTTC. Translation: CASRSGGGYNEQFF.

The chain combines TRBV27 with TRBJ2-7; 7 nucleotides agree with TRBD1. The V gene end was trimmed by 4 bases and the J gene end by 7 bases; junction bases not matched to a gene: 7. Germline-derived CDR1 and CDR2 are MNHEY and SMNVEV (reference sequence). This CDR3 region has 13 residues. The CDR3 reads CASSSTGVKEQYF. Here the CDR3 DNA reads TGTGCCAGCAGTTCTACAGGGGTTAAGGAGCAGTACTTC.